This T cell receptor (beta chain) was identified in a study of blood T cells in healthy people across ages. Germline CDR1 is KGHDR and CDR2 is SFDVKD. This CDR3 has 14 residues. The trim removed 3 bases at V and 4 bases at J, leaving 3 bases unmatched. Through a sample-barcoded 5' primer and a J-beta primer mix, a second PCR was run for roughly 7 to 12 cycles. Each sample provided no less than 2.5 million CDR3-containing paired-end reads. TCRdb redid the calling of the 5' RACE reads with MiXCR, one entry per CDR3 protein. The table records roughly 1.7 million distinct CDR3 sequences, around 36% of them present only once. As for this clonotype: Its specificity is not known.

Study results and limitations: Naive CD4+ cells and diversity were both higher in long-lived donors than in aged donors.

Sequenced: blood. This chain links TRBV24-1 with TRBJ1-2, with 8 bases aligning to TRBD1. The source is a woman in her 30s in good health. Here the CDR3 DNA reads TGTGCCACCAGTGATGGGGACAGGATCTATGGCTACACCTTC. It translates to CATSDGDRIYGYTF.